This TCR beta chain was sequenced in a study of cytotoxic CD8 clonotypes in ibrutinib-treated CLL. The CDR3 runs 16 residues. The V gene end was trimmed by 5 bases and the J gene end by 0 bases; junction bases not matched to a gene: 5. CDR1 is LNHDA and CDR2 is SQIVND in the germline V gene (reference sequence). Libraries were prepared by immunoSEQ multiplex PCR; TCRdb keeps only in-frame clonotypes and omits some of them. The table records around 130,000 clones, 84% of them present only once. This clone was recorded once. The chain employs TRBV19 and TRBJ1-3; 9 positions agree with TRBD1. Sequencing used PBMCs, obtained after 24 months of ibrutinib treatment. The source of this sequence is a human donor with chronic lymphocytic leukemia. The CDR3 sequence is CASSQQGADSGNTIYF. The CDR3 DNA reads as TGTGCCAGTAGTCAACAGGGGGCCGACTCTGGAAACACCATATATTTT. Full variable domain (outside the CDR3, taken from reference TRBV19 and TRBJ1-3): DGGITQSPKYLFRKEGQNVTLSCEQNLNHDAMYWYRQDPGQGLRLIYYSQIVNDFQKGDIAEGYSVSREKKESFPLTVTSAQKNPTAFYLCASSQQGADSGNTIYFGEGSWLTVV.